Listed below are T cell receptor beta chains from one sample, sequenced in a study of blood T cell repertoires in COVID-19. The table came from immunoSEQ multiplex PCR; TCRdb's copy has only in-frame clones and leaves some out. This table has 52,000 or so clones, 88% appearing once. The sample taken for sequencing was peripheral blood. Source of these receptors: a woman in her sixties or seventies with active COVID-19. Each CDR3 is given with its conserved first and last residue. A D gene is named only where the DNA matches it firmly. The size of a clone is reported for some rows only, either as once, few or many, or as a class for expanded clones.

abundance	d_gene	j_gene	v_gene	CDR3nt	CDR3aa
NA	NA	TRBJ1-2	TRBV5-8	TGTGCCAGCAGCTTCCGGGGGGCGTCTGGCTACACCTTC	CASSFRGASGYTF
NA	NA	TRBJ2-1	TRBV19	TGTGCCAGTAGCCCTAGTTGGGGAGCCCTGAGGAATGAGCAGTTCTTC	CASSPSWGALRNEQFF
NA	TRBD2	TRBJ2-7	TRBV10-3	TGTGCCATCAGCGCGACGACAGGAACACTAGCGGGAGTTGCCTACGAGCAGTACTTC	CAISATTGTLAGVAYEQYF
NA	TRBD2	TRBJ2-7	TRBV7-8	TGTGCCAGCAGCGGGGGGACTAGCGGGATTTTCTACGAGCAGTACTTC	CASSGGTSGIFYEQYF
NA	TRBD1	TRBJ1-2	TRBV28	TGTGCCAGCAATTGGGACAGGGGAAGCGGCTACACCTTC	CASNWDRGSGYTF
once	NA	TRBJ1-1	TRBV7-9	TGTGCCAGCAGCTTAGATGAGGATTGGACTGAAGCTTTCTTT	CASSLDEDWTEAFF
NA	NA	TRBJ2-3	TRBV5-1	TGCGCCAGCAGCTTGGATTCGGCGGGAACAGATACGCAGTATTTT	CASSLDSAGTDTQYF
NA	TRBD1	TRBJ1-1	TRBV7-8	TGTGCCAGCAGCTTAGCAAACAGGGGATACACTGAAGCTTTCTTT	CASSLANRGYTEAFF
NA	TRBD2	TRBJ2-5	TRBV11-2	TGTGCCAGCAGCTTAGTGGCTAGCGGGAGCGGGGGGGCCCAGTACTTC	CASSLVASGSGGAQYF
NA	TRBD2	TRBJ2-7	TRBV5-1	TGCGCCAGCAGCTTGGCATGGGACAGCGGGAGGGCGGGACACGAGCAGTACTTC	CASSLAWDSGRAGHEQYF
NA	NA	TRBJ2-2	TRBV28	TGTGCCAGCAGTTTGTGGGGTATTTGGGGCCCGAACACCGGGGAGCTGTTTTTT	CASSLWGIWGPNTGELFF
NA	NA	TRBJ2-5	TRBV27	TGTGCCAGCAGTTTATCGCGAGGCTTCAAGACGATCCCCGGGGAGACCCAGTACTTC	CASSLSRGFKTIPGETQYF
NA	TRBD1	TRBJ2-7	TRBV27	TGTGCCAGCAGTACCGGGACAGGGGGGGTCGAGCAGTACTTC	CASSTGTGGVEQYF
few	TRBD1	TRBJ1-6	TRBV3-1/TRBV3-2	TGTGCCAGCAGCCAACCAGGGACAGGGTTTAAGGATAATTCACCCCTCCACTTT	CASSQPGTGFKDNSPLHF
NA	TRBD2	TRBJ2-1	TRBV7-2	TGTGCCAGCAGCTTAGGGGCTAGCGGGGGGATAAATGAGCAGTTCTTC	CASSLGASGGINEQFF
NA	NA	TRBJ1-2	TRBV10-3	TGTGCCATCAGTGAGGGACAGCCTAACTATGGCTACACCTTC	CAISEGQPNYGYTF
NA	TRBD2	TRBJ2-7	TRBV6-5	TGTGCCAGTCTTTGGACTAGCGGGTATTCCTACGAGCAGTACTTC	CASLWTSGYSYEQYF
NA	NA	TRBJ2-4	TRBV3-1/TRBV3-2	TGTGCCAGCAGCCATAGTCAGGGTACCAAAAACATTCAGTACTTC	CASSHSQGTKNIQYF
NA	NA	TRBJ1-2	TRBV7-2	TGTGCCAGCAGCTTAGCACAAAACTATGGCTACACCTTC	CASSLAQNYGYTF
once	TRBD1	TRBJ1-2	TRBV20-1	TGCAGTGCTAGTCAGGGGGCCCTTACGGGAGGCTACACCTTC	CSASQGALTGGYTF
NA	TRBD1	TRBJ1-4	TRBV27	TGTGCCAGCAGACCCCTGGACAGGGGAACTAATGAAAAACTGTTTTTT	CASRPLDRGTNEKLFF
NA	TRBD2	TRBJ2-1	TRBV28	TGTGCCAGCAGTCCCGCTGCGGGAGGGGGCAATGAGCAGTTCTTC	CASSPAAGGGNEQFF
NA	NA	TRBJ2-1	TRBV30	TGTGCCTGGAGTCCCCCCGGACTTGCGAAAAATGAGCAGTTCTTC	CAWSPPGLAKNEQFF
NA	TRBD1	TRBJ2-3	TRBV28	TGTGCCAGCAGTTTAACGGACAGGGGGGGGTGGGATACGCAGTATTTT	CASSLTDRGGWDTQYF
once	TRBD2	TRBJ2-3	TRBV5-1	TGCGCCAGCAGCTTTAACGCGGGAGGGAGCACAGATACGCAGTATTTT	CASSFNAGGSTDTQYF
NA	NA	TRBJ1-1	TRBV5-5	TGTGCCAGCAGCTCCCCCGGGGGGGGCCACACTGAAGCTTTCTTT	CASSSPGGGHTEAFF
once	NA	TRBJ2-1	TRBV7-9	TGTGCCAGCAGCGGCTCCTCCTACAATGAGCAGTTCTTC	CASSGSSYNEQFF
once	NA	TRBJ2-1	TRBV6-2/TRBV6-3	TGTGCCAGCAGTGGCGGGATGACCTACAATGAGCAGTTCTTC	CASSGGMTYNEQFF
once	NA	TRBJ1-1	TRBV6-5	TGTGCCAGCAGTAGGGGCGCGGACACTGAAGCTTTCTTT	CASSRGADTEAFF
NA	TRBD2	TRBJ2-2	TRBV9	TGTGCCAGCACCCCTGGACTAGCGGACAACACCGGGGAGCTGTTTTTT	CASTPGLADNTGELFF
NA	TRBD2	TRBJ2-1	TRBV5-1	TGCGCCAGCAGCTCCGAACCAGCGGGGATACTGGATGAGCAGTTCTTC	CASSSEPAGILDEQFF
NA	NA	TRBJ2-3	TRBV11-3	TGTGCCAGCAGCTTAGAGGCTAGCGAGACAGATACGCAGTATTTT	CASSLEASETDTQYF
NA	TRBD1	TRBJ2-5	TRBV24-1	TGTGCCACCAGTGATTTGAGGACAGGAGCCGGGGAGACCCAGTACTTC	CATSDLRTGAGETQYF
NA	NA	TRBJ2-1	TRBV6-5	TGTGCCAGCAGCTCCCGGGGTTCTGGGGTGGATGAGCAGTTCTTC	CASSSRGSGVDEQFF
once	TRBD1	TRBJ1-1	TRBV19	TGTGCCAGTAGTACACAGGGGAGAGATGGGAAGAAAGCTTTCTTT	CASSTQGRDGKKAFF
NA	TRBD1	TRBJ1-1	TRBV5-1	TGCGCCAGCAGCTTCGCCCTGCAGGGGGCGAGGTCTGAAGCTTTCTTT	CASSFALQGARSEAFF
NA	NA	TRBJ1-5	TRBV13	TGTGCCAGCAGCTACACACCGGGGGGGCTGAGGCAAATGGGTCCCCAGCATTTT	CASSYTPGGLRQMGPQHF